The 20 T cell receptor beta chains below all came from one sample that was sequenced in a study of T cells in Graves' hyperthyroidism and ophthalmopathy. TCR beta CDR3 regions were amplified from RNA. The TCR CDR3 was amplified in a first-round RT-PCR using the HTBI primer set. TCRdb reanalysed the multiplex PCR reads using MiXCR and keeps one entry per CDR3 protein. The profile shows around 700,000 distinct CDR3 sequences, approximately 40% of them singletons. The specimen was blood. The source of these receptors is a woman aged 40 to 55 with Graves' hyperthyroidism.

A note on this clonotype: This sequence may be a read error, since a much larger clone differs from it by one base. No conserved phenylalanine or tryptophan is present at the end of the CDR3, so a read error is the likely explanation. The chain recombines TRBV11-2 with TRBJ2-2; D is ambiguous. The germline V and J ends were trimmed by 5 bases and 1 base, with 5 bases remaining between them. CDR1 and CDR2 from the germline V gene are SGHAT and FQNNGV. The length of the CDR3 is 13 residues. The DNA of the CDR3 is TGTGCCAGCAGCCTACTGAACACCGGGGAGCTGTTTTCT. This encodes CASSLLNTGELFS.

The gene calls are TRBV20-1 and TRBJ2-5, with TRBD2 matching over 8 bases. Losses at the gene ends were 8 bases for V and 2 bases for J; bases not matched to a gene: 10. CDR1 and CDR2 (germline): DFQATT, SNEGSKA (reference sequence). This CDR3 contains 14 residues. The CDR3 DNA reads as TGCAGTTCCCAGCGGGGGCGTAGTCAAGAGACCCAGTACTTC. This sequence encodes CSSQRGRSQETQYF.

There are many counts of this clonotype. The chain uses TRBV5-1 and TRBJ1-1; a possible D gene is TRBD1 (5 bases). CDR1 and CDR2 (germline): SGHRS, YFSETQ. Trimming pared 4 bases from V and 0 bases from J, leaving 13 bases between. The CDR3 loop spans 15 amino acids. The CDR3 is CASSDAGGLNTEAFF. The DNA for the CDR3 is TGCGCCAGCAGCGACGCGGGGGGTTTGAACACTGAAGCTTTCTTT.

This clonotype showed up just a few times. The V call is TRBV30, the J call TRBJ1-1; D is undetermined. The CDR3 extends over 13 amino acids. Trimming cost V 4 bases and J 3 bases, with 12 bases left between them. Per the germline V gene, CDR1 is GTSNPN and CDR2 is SVGIG (reference sequence). The CDR3 protein is CAWNTNGDTEAFF. The CDR3 DNA sequence: TGTGCCTGGAACACAAATGGGGACACTGAAGCTTTCTTT.

In this sample, this clonotype turned up many times. The CDR3 is CSAVGGGANVLTF. In DNA, the CDR3 is TGCAGTGCTGTGGGTGGCGGGGCCAACGTCCTGACTTTC. The chain joins TRBV20-1 to TRBJ2-6; the D is unclear. Germline lookup yields CDR1 DFQATT and CDR2 SNEGSKA (reference sequence). Deletions cut 5 bases from V and 4 bases from J, with 9 bases between. The CDR3 runs 13 residues.

The genes are TRBV19 and TRBJ1-3; TRBD1 matches 8 bases. V shed 7 bases, J shed 0 bases, and the junction held 5 bases outside the gene matches. CDR1 is LNHDA and CDR2 is SQIVND in the germline V gene (reference sequence). The CDR3 is 15 residues long. CDR3 DNA sequence: TGTGCCAGTACGGGACAGGTCAACTCTGGAAACACCATATATTTT. Translation gives CASTGQVNSGNTIYF.

V gene TRBV6-6 combines with J gene TRBJ1-4; TRBD1 aligns across 7 bases. The CDR3 totals 15 residues. CDR1 is MNHNY and CDR2 is SVGAGI in the germline V gene (reference sequence). The ends lost 5 bases at V and 7 bases at J; junction bases unmatched: 10. This CDR3 is CASSDQTGRVEKLFF. CDR3 bases: TGTGCCAGCAGTGACCAGACAGGGCGAGTTGAAAAACTGTTTTTT.

This clonotype was found many times. The V gene is TRBV7-9, the J gene TRBJ2-2; 7 bases are a match to TRBD1. This CDR3 comprises 15 residues. From germline, CDR1 is SEHNR and CDR2 FQNEAQ (reference sequence). The V gene end was trimmed by 7 bases and the J gene end by 11 bases; junction bases not matched to a gene: 16. The CDR3 DNA reads TGTGCCAGCAACCTTGGGGGACAGCCAAAAACCGAGCTGTTTTTT. This codes for CASNLGGQPKTELFF.

Concerning this clonotype itself: Since a much larger clone is just one base distant, this may be a read error. The CDR3 DNA follows: TGCGCCAGCAGCCCAGACTTCGAGTCCTACGAGCAGTACTTC. This translates into CASSPDFESYEQYF. The chain couples TRBV4-3 to TRBJ2-7, with D unresolved. The ends were cut back, 4 bases at V and 1 base at J, with 11 bases in the middle. This CDR3 region has 14 residues. The germline V gene has CDR1 LGHNA and CDR2 YSLEER.

CDR3 nucleotides: TGTGCCAGCTCACCCGCCTACCGGGAACGGAACTATGGCTACACCTTC. It codes for CASSPAYRERNYGYTF. J is TRBJ1-2 and V is TRBV6-5; D uncertain. Germline lookup yields CDR1 MNHEY and CDR2 SVGAGI. CDR3 length: 16 amino acids. Trimming took off 8 bases at V and 2 bases at J, with 21 bases between the two ends.

The CDR3 region has the DNA TGTGCCAGCAGCTGGGTAGATCAGTACTTC. Protein product: CASSWVDQYF. The chain has TRBV5-4 and TRBJ2-7; no clear D gene. Looked up from germline, CDR1 is SGHNT and CDR2 is YYREEE (reference sequence). The length of the CDR3 is 10 residues. The V and J ends lost 3 bases and 10 bases respectively, with 8 bases between them.

V is TRBV5-1 and J is TRBJ1-1; 10 nucleotides line up with TRBD1. V shed 4 bases, J shed 4 bases, and the junction held 16 bases outside the gene matches. Germline V gives CDR1 SGHRS, CDR2 YFSETQ. This CDR3 has 18 amino acids. The CDR3 nucleotides are TGCGCCAGCAGCCATTTCGGCGACAGGGGGCAGAGGTTCACTGAAGCTTTCTTT. Translating it yields CASSHFGDRGQRFTEAFF.

This clonotype appeared a few times. V is TRBV5-1 and J is TRBJ1-1; D is uncertain. CDR3 length: 13 residues. Germline assignment: CDR1 SGHRS and CDR2 YFSETQ. V lost 0 bases, J lost 6 bases, and 9 bases lay in between. This chain's CDR3 is CASSLDGGSEAFF. DNA for the CDR3: TGCGCCAGCAGCTTGGATGGCGGGTCTGAAGCTTTCTTT.

This clonotype was picked up many times. The chain joins TRBV6-5 to TRBJ1-2; D call uncertain. The CDR3 sequence is 12 residues long. With 5 bases removed from V and 4 bases from J, the gap between germline ends came to 8 bases. Germline V gene sequence: CDR1 MNHEY, CDR2 SVGAGI. This CDR3 is CASSPDPYGYTF. The CDR3 nucleotides read TGTGCCAGCAGTCCCGACCCCTATGGCTACACCTTC.

There are a few counts of this clonotype. The chain couples TRBV12-3 or TRBV12-4 to TRBJ2-5; weak D call: TRBD1 (6 bases). Trimming shortened V by 7 bases and J by 4 bases, and 19 bases separated the two germline ends. The CDR3 length is 15 residues. The CDR3 DNA reads TGTGCCAGCACCACCCTGGGGGCGTTAAGAGAGACCCAGTACTTC. Protein: CASTTLGALRETQYF.

This clonotype was seen ten or more times. This rearrangement joins TRBV2 to TRBJ1-4; the D gene is possibly TRBD1 (6 bases). CDR3 length: 15 residues. Germline V gene data show CDR1 as SNHLY and CDR2 as FYNNEI. The V end was cut by 6 bases, the J end by 7 bases, with 18 bases between. This CDR3 reads CASRKDSFGREKLFF. As DNA, the CDR3 is TGTGCCAGCAGGAAGGACAGTTTCGGGCGTGAAAAACTGTTTTTT. Full variable domain (rest looked up from reference TRBV2 and TRBJ1-4): EPEVTQTPSHQVTQMGQEVILRCVPISNHLYFYWYRQILGQKVEFLVSFYNNEISEKSEIFDDQFSVERPDGSNFTLKIRSTKLEDSAMYFCASRKDSFGREKLFFGSGTQLSVL.

As for this clonotype: A much larger clonotype is one base distant, so this may be a read error. V gene TRBV19 combines with J gene TRBJ2-2, with D unclear. Germline loops: CDR1 LNHDA, CDR2 SQIVND (reference sequence). Trimming took 1 base from V and 3 from J, leaving 6 bases between them. The CDR3 sequence is 14 residues long. The CDR3: CASSIGPHTGELFF. CDR3 nucleotides: TGTGCCAGTAGTATAGGTCCCCACACCGGGGAGCTGTTTTTT.

This clonotype was seen at least ten times. This sequence joins TRBV14 and TRBJ1-6; D possibly corresponds to TRBD1 (6 bases). Germline CDR1 is SGHDN and CDR2 is FVKESK. The CDR3 has 15 amino acids. V was shortened by 0 bases and J by 7 bases, with 10 bases between the two germline ends. CDR3: CASSQEDRPNSPLHF. The CDR3 DNA sequence: TGTGCCAGCAGCCAAGAAGACAGGCCGAATTCACCCCTCCACTTT.

This chain connects TRBV27 to TRBJ1-1; unclear D gene. This CDR3 has 13 residues. The germline CDR1 and CDR2 sequences are MNHEY and SMNVEV (reference sequence). V lost 0 bases and J 2 bases, leaving 4 bases between the germline ends. CDR3 amino acids: CASSLSYNTEAFF. DNA of the CDR3: TGTGCCAGCAGTTTATCTTATAACACTGAAGCTTTCTTT.

Comments on this clonotype: A much larger clone lies a single base off, so this may be a read error. The chain joins TRBV9 to TRBJ1-3, with TRBD1 as a possible D gene (6 bases). The CDR3 consists of 15 residues. CDR1 SGDLS and CDR2 YYNGEE come from the germline V gene. The CDR3 sequence is CASSEGDGSRNTIYF. CDR3 DNA: TGTGCCAGCAGCGAGGGGGACGGCTCTAGAAACACCATATATTTT.